This T cell receptor (beta chain) derives from a study of identical twins. Study results and caveats: With beta out-of-frame sequences, excess sharing by twins was weaker.

A universal primer site was created by template switching, with the cDNA bearing unique molecular identifiers. TCRdb re-called the 5' RACE reads through MiXCR, storing one row per CDR3 protein. The sample has roughly 710,000 distinct CDR3 sequences, approximately 6.1% seen once. Comments on this clonotype: The antigen is undetermined.

The sequence was obtained from a man aged 18 to 30 in good health. Sequencing input: naive T cells sorted from blood.

The CDR3 sequence is CAWRRGGHYEQYV. The CDR3 DNA reads as TGTGCCTGGAGGAGGGGGGGCCACTACGAGCAGTACGTC. V usage is TRBV30 and J usage is TRBJ2-7, with D possibly TRBD2 on 7 matching bases. Germline V gives CDR1 GTSNPN, CDR2 SVGIG (reference sequence). The V end lost 3 bases, the J end lost 3 bases, and 12 bases lay between the germline ends. The CDR3 extends over 13 amino acids.